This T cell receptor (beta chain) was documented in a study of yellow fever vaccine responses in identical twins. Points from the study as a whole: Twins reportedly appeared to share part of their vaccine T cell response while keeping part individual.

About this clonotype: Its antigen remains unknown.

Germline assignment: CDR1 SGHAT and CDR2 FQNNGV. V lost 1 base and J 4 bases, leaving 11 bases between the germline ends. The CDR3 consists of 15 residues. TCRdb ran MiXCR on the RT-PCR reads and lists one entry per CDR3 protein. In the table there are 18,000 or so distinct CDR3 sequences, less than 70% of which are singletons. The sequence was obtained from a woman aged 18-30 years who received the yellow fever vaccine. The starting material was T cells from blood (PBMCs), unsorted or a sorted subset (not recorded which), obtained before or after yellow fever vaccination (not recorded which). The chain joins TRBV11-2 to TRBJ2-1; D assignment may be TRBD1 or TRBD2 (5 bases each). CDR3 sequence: CASSLATGTYNEQFF. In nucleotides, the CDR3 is TGTGCCAGCAGCTTAGCCACCGGGACGTACAATGAGCAGTTCTTC.